Listed here is a single T cell receptor beta chain. Its matching antigen is unknown. These data are taken from a study of T cell responses to AZD1222 COVID-19 vaccine. The data were produced by immunoSEQ multiplex PCR, yet TCRdb's version contains in-frame clones alone and is incomplete. There are about 270,000 clones in the sample; almost 95% occur only once, and 0.55% lies in the top ten. Trimming took 5 bases from V and 0 from J; bases not matched to a gene: 2. The CDR3 sequence is 15 residues long. Germline CDR1 and CDR2: SGHTA and FQGNSA. Study results and limitations: With dominance at 160-218 and 743-854, vaccine-associated CD4 TCRs spanned spike.

The receptor was derived from an adult who received the AZD1222 COVID-19 vaccine. V gene TRBV7-2 combines with J gene TRBJ2-2, with TRBD2 matching 8 bases. This specimen consisted of peripheral blood, obtained 28 days after the second AZD1222 dose. For the CDR3, the DNA is TGTGCCAGCAGCCGGGGACTAGCGAACACCGGGGAGCTGTTTTTT. Amino acids: CASSRGLANTGELFF.